The 16 T cell receptor beta chains in this list originate from one sample, sequenced in a study of T cells in Graves' hyperthyroidism and ophthalmopathy (dated by TCRdb to between 2017 and 2020). Library method: multiplex PCR. TCRdb shows the sequencer as Illumina HiSeq 2000. Amplification of TCR beta CDR3 regions was carried out from RNA transcripts. The first round of RT-PCR for the TCR CDR3 was performed with the HTBI primer set and the Qiagen OneStep RT-PCR kit. TCRdb reworked the public reads: Q25 trimming with fastp, MiXCR clone assembly, productive beta chains retained. Records with the same CDR3 protein are collapsed into one entry carrying the most frequent genes and DNA. The sample data list under 700,000 distinct CDR3 sequences, and around 15% of these were observed just once. The ten largest clonotypes hold around 19% of the sample. Specimen: blood. Receptors originate from a woman aged 18-30 years with Graves' hyperthyroidism.

This clonotype was recorded a few times. The chain is built from TRBV5-1 and TRBJ1-4; perhaps TRBD1 as D (6 bases). The CDR3 spans 15 residues. Trimming removed 4 bases from V and 0 bases from J, with 10 bases in between. CDR1 and CDR2 (germline): SGHRS, YFSETQ. The CDR3, as DNA: TGCGCCAGCAGCCCTGGGGGCCCAACTAATGAAAAACTGTTTTTT. Encoded protein: CASSPGGPTNEKLFF.

CDR3 region: CASSGPLEQYF. The DNA for the CDR3 is TGTGCCAGCAGCGGACCTCTGGAGCAGTACTTC. The chain employs TRBV13 and TRBJ2-7; no definite D call. From germline, CDR1 is PRHDT and CDR2 FYEKMQ (reference sequence). V gave up 5 bases and J gave up 7 bases, with 9 bases separating them. The CDR3 contains 11 residues.

J is TRBJ2-5 and V is TRBV10-1; maybe TRBD2 (6 bases). Trimming stripped 6 bases from V and 3 bases from J, with 26 bases between. The CDR3 consists of 18 residues. Germline V CDR1 and CDR2: WNHNN, SYGVQD (reference sequence). DNA of the CDR3: TGCGCCAGCAGCCCCCCTGCGAACGGGGGACCTAGAGAAGAGACCCAGTACTTC. Residues: CASSPPANGGPREETQYF.

This chain connects TRBV2 to TRBJ2-7, with 12 positions matching TRBD2. The CDR3 is 17 residues long. The germline gives CDR1 SNHLY, CDR2 FYNNEI. V lost 4 bases, J lost 2 bases, and 9 bases stayed unmatched. The CDR3 is CASSVTSGGLKTYEQYF. The DNA of the CDR3 is TGTGCCAGCAGTGTGACTAGCGGGGGCCTAAAAACCTACGAGCAGTACTTC.

This clonotype was detected many times. The chain links TRBV20-1 to TRBJ2-3, with 12 bases lining up with TRBD2. The CDR3 loop spans 15 amino acids. The J segment lost 4 bases and the V segment lost 3 bases, leaving 5 bases of the junction unmatched. Germline V gene data show CDR1 as DFQATT and CDR2 as SNEGSKA (reference sequence). This chain's CDR3 is CSARTSGSRSDTQYF. The CDR3 DNA follows: TGCAGTGCTAGGACTAGCGGGAGTCGGTCAGATACGCAGTATTTT.

As concerns this clonotype: This clone may be a read error of a much larger clone one base away. The chain employs TRBV7-9 and TRBJ1-5, with TRBD1 matching 7 bases. Germline values: CDR1 SEHNR, CDR2 FQNEAQ (reference sequence). The CDR3 is 18 residues long. With 0 bases clipped from V and 3 bases from J, the junction kept 11 bases outside the gene matches. The CDR3 bases are TGTGCCAGCAGCTTAGCCTCCCGGACAGGAGTTCTCAATCAGCCCCAGCATTTT. Amino acids: CASSLASRTGVLNQPQHF.

V is TRBV9 and J is TRBJ1-2; D is ambiguous. The V end lost 4 bases, the J end lost 0 bases, and 13 bases lay between the germline ends. Germline values: CDR1 SGDLS, CDR2 YYNGEE. The CDR3 consists of 15 residues. The CDR3: CASSRVPPTNYGYTF. The CDR3 DNA sequence: TGTGCCAGCAGCCGCGTGCCACCTACTAACTATGGCTACACCTTC.

This clonotype is a singleton in its sample. The chain employs TRBV6-1 and TRBJ2-6; either TRBD1 or TRBD2 may supply D (7 bases each). Germline V gene data show CDR1 as MNHNS and CDR2 as SASEGT. CDR3 size: 15 residues. Trimming took 5 bases from V and 3 from J, leaving 11 bases between them. In DNA, the CDR3 is TGTGCCAGCAGTCAGGGGGGGGGTGGGGCCAACGTCCTGACTTTC. This gives the protein CASSQGGGGANVLTF.

The chain uses TRBV6-5 and TRBJ2-7; TRBD1 is a possible D gene (6 bases). V was cut by 2 bases and J by 3 bases, with 8 bases left in between. This CDR3 region has 13 residues. Germline lookup yields CDR1 MNHEY and CDR2 SVGAGI. CDR3 nucleotides: TGTGCCAGCAGTTACGACAGGATCTACGAGCAGTACTTC. This gives the protein CASSYDRIYEQYF.

The CDR3 coding sequence is TGTGCCAGCACTCAGGACCGGGCCTTTAACACCGGGGAGCTGTTTTTT. Amino acid sequence: CASTQDRAFNTGELFF. The chain has TRBV6-4 and TRBJ2-2; no clear D. The germline V gene has CDR1 MRHNA and CDR2 SNTAGT. V lost 7 bases to trimming and J lost 2 bases, with 17 bases between them. The CDR3 is 16 amino acids.

The chain employs TRBV6-6 and TRBJ1-5; the D is unclear. The CDR3 extends over 16 amino acids. V lost 0 bases to trimming and J lost 2 bases, with 11 bases between them. From germline, CDR1 is MNHNY and CDR2 SVGAGI (reference sequence). CDR3 coding DNA: TGTGCCAGCAGTTACTCGGCGGTGGGTCGCAATCAGCCCCAGCATTTT. The encoded protein is CASSYSAVGRNQPQHF.

The rearrangement uses TRBV18 and TRBJ1-5; 8 nucleotides agree with TRBD1. With V trimmed by 3 bases and J by 8 bases, 6 bases remained unmatched. The CDR3 totals 14 residues. Germline CDR1 reads KGHSH; CDR2 reads LQKENI. The CDR3 protein is CASSPGQDLKPQHF. The CDR3 DNA reads TGTGCCAGCTCACCGGGACAGGATTTGAAGCCCCAGCATTTT.

This clonotype turned up a few times. V usage is TRBV5-4 and J usage is TRBJ2-5, with D tentatively TRBD1 (6 bases). Looked up from germline, CDR1 is SGHNT and CDR2 is YYREEE (reference sequence). The CDR3 is made up of 13 amino acids. V was trimmed by 6 bases and J by 5 bases, leaving 14 bases between them. CDR3: CASNTQGLETQYF. In nucleotides, the CDR3 is TGTGCCAGCAACACACAGGGTTTGGAGACCCAGTACTTC. Complete variable domain (other parts from reference TRBV5-4 and TRBJ2-5): ETGVTQSPTHLIKTRGQQVTLRCSSQSGHNTVSWYQQALGQGPQFIFQYYREEENGRGNFPPRFSGLQFPNYSSELNVNALELDDSALYLCASNTQGLETQYFGPGTRLLVL.

Points on this clonotype: This clone may be a read error of a much larger clone one base away. The chain couples TRBV6-5 to TRBJ2-5; D might be TRBD2 (5 bases). This CDR3 is 17 amino acids long. Germline V gene data show CDR1 as MNHEY and CDR2 as SVGAGI. The germline V and J ends were trimmed by 4 bases and 6 bases, with 24 bases remaining between them. Here the CDR3 DNA reads TGTGCCAGCAGTTTAGGATCCCAGCGAGGGTTTGGGCAGACCCAGTACTTC. Its protein product is CASSLGSQRGFGQTQYF.

The chain is built from TRBV7-9 and TRBJ2-1; D unresolved. The CDR3 length is 13 residues. Trimming removed 1 base at V and 7 bases at J, with 8 bases between. CDR1 is SEHNR, CDR2 FQNEAQ, per germline (reference sequence). CDR3 DNA sequence: TGTGCCAGCAGCTTAGAAGCTGAAAATGAGCAGTTCTTC. The encoded protein is CASSLEAENEQFF.

This clonotype was counted between two and nine times. The chain combines TRBV27 with TRBJ2-3, with 8 bases identical to TRBD2. CDR3 size: 15 residues. With V trimmed by 4 bases and J by 7 bases, 10 bases remained unmatched. Germline-derived CDR1 and CDR2 are MNHEY and SMNVEV (reference sequence). This CDR3 is CASSSPGGDSYTQYF. The DNA for the CDR3 is TGTGCCAGCAGTTCCCCGGGAGGGGACTCTTATACGCAGTATTTT.